The next 26 T cell receptor beta chains were all read from a single sample in a study of beta chain features in type 1 diabetes. Expressed TCRB transcripts were sequenced, since all the RNA that had been isolated was reverse transcribed. Generated by immunoSEQ multiplex PCR, the TCRdb table keeps only in-frame clones and is missing some. The sample shows 250,000 or so clones, 27% of them seen only once. Sequenced material: central memory CD4+ T cells from blood. The receptors originated from a man aged 30-40 years in good health.

This clone was picked up many times. The chain couples TRBV19 to TRBJ2-1, with 8 bases aligning to TRBD1. V lost 7 bases to trimming and J lost 4 bases; unmatched junction nucleotides: 12. The CDR3 has 16 residues. Germline CDR1 LNHDA, CDR2 SQIVND (reference sequence). CDR3 protein: CASNPPGQGRYNEQFF. The CDR3 DNA sequence: TGTGCCAGTAACCCCCCTGGACAGGGAAGGTACAATGAGCAGTTCTTC.

The rearrangement links TRBV30 to TRBJ1-2; a possible D gene is TRBD1 (5 bases). Trimming shortened V by 4 bases and J by 3 bases, and 12 bases separated the two germline ends. The CDR3 contains 13 residues. Germline CDR1 is GTSNPN and CDR2 is SVGIG (reference sequence). The CDR3 protein is CAWTSVGDYGYTF. The CDR3, as DNA: TGTGCCTGGACCTCAGTGGGGGACTATGGCTACACCTTC.

A word on this clone: Additional DNA sequences in this sample encode the identical CDR3. The chain carries TRBV7-2 and TRBJ2-1; 10 bases line up with TRBD2. Germline CDR1 is SGHTA and CDR2 is FQGNSA. The V gene end was trimmed by 1 base and the J gene end by 4 bases; junction bases not matched to a gene: 1. The CDR3 length is 15 residues. The CDR3 here is CASSLVAGGYNEQFF. Here the CDR3 DNA reads TGTGCCAGCAGCTTAGTAGCGGGGGGTTACAATGAGCAGTTCTTC.

The V and J genes are TRBV30 and TRBJ1-1; the match to TRBD1 covers 7 bases. Germline values: CDR1 GTSNPN, CDR2 SVGIG (reference sequence). V dropped 7 bases and J dropped 1; count of bases not matched to a gene: 9. The CDR3 is 14 residues long. The CDR3 sequence is CALTPGTANTEAFF. The CDR3 DNA reads as TGTGCCTTGACCCCCGGGACAGCGAACACTGAAGCTTTCTTT.

As DNA, the CDR3 is TGTGCCAGCAGCCACACTAGCGGAGCGCAAGAGACCCAGTACTTC. The encoded protein is CASSHTSGAQETQYF. J is TRBJ2-5 and V is TRBV6-1; the match to TRBD2 covers 8 bases. The V segment lost 6 bases and the J segment 2 bases; nucleotides outside the gene matches: 8. Germline V lookup: CDR1 MNHNS, CDR2 SASEGT. This CDR3 region has 15 residues.

The chain combines TRBV4-3 with TRBJ2-7; 7 bases agree with TRBD2. Looked up from germline, CDR1 is LGHNA and CDR2 is YSLEER. V trimming: 0 bases; J trimming: 3 bases; junction bases outside the gene matches: 2. The CDR3 totals 14 residues. CDR3 nucleotide sequence: TGCGCCAGCAGCCAAGATCGCGGGGGCTACGAGCAGTACTTC. It is translated as CASSQDRGGYEQYF.

This clone occurred once. Since a much larger clone is just one base distant, this may be a read error. The same CDR3 can be traced to other DNA sequences in this sample. The CDR3 loop is CSVKQQETQYF. The CDR3 DNA reads TGCAGCGTTAAGCAGCAAGAGACCCAGTACTTC. The V gene is TRBV29-1, the J gene TRBJ2-5; the D is unclear. V was shortened by 5 bases and J by 2 bases, with 6 bases between the two germline ends. The CDR3 loop spans 11 amino acids. The germline V gene encodes CDR1 SQVTM and CDR2 ANQGSEA.

The rearrangement joins TRBV30 to TRBJ1-2, with D possibly matching TRBD1 (6 bases). This CDR3 contains 12 residues. V lost 8 bases and J 4 bases, leaving 14 bases between the germline ends. Germline V gene data show CDR1 as GTSNPN and CDR2 as SVGIG (reference sequence). CDR3 sequence (DNA): TGTGCCCAGGGGCGGCAGTCCTATGGCTACACCTTC. Protein sequence: CAQGRQSYGYTF.

The genes are TRBV9 and TRBJ2-3; D may be TRBD1 or TRBD2 (5 bases each). Trimming took 3 bases from V and 0 from J, leaving 5 bases between them. This CDR3 spans 13 amino acids. Looked up from germline, CDR1 is SGDLS and CDR2 is YYNGEE. This chain's CDR3 is CASSGGSTDTQYF. The CDR3, as DNA: TGTGCCAGCAGCGGGGGGAGCACAGATACGCAGTATTTT.

This clone was seen a handful of times. The chain carries TRBV11-2 and TRBJ2-5; D is perhaps TRBD1 (5 bases). Germline CDR1 reads SGHAT; CDR2 reads FQNNGV. V dropped 1 base and J dropped 2 bases, with 11 bases sitting between them. The CDR3 is 15 residues long. CDR3 in amino acids: CASSLVRGTQETQYF. CDR3 nucleotides: TGTGCCAGCAGCTTAGTAAGGGGCACGCAAGAGACCCAGTACTTC.

This clone was detected many times. J is TRBJ1-1 and V is TRBV7-9; D remains ambiguous. Germline V lookup: CDR1 SEHNR, CDR2 FQNEAQ (reference sequence). V was shortened by 7 bases and J by 1 base, with 13 bases between the two germline ends. This CDR3 comprises 14 residues. CDR3 sequence reads: CASTSGSGNTEAFF. In nucleotides, the CDR3 is TGTGCCAGCACCTCGGGTTCGGGGAACACTGAAGCTTTCTTT.

The CDR3 sequence: CAWSDSGSYEQYF. The CDR3 DNA reads TGTGCCTGGAGTGATAGCGGGAGCTACGAGCAGTACTTC. The J gene is TRBJ2-7, the V gene TRBV30, with 9 bases that match TRBD2. The CDR3 has 13 amino acids. Per the germline V gene, CDR1 is GTSNPN and CDR2 is SVGIG (reference sequence). The V and J ends lost 1 base and 3 bases, in that order; junction bases with no gene match: 1.

This chain uses TRBV6-6 with TRBJ2-1, with D maybe TRBD2 (7 bases). The CDR3 contains 15 residues. Germline loops: CDR1 MNHNY, CDR2 SVGAGI (reference sequence). The V and J ends lost 7 bases and 7 bases respectively, with 20 bases between them. The CDR3: CASKRSGIGGNEQFF. Here the CDR3 DNA reads TGTGCCAGCAAAAGGAGCGGGATAGGGGGGAATGAGCAGTTCTTC.

The rearrangement uses TRBV4-3 and TRBJ1-3; D is possibly TRBD1 (6 bases). Germline CDR1 reads LGHNA; CDR2 reads YSLEER. This CDR3 is 17 amino acids long. With 0 bases removed from V and 0 bases from J, the gap between germline ends came to 12 bases. In DNA, the CDR3 is TGCGCCAGCAGCCAAGATCGGCAGGGGTTCTCTGGAAACACCATATATTTT. Its translation: CASSQDRQGFSGNTIYF.

The chain couples TRBV29-1 to TRBJ1-1, with D unclear. CDR3 length: 16 residues. Trimming took 4 bases from V and 0 from J, leaving 18 bases between them. Germline CDR1 reads SQVTM; CDR2 reads ANQGSEA. CDR3 DNA: TGCAGCGTTGTGATGGAGAGGCTGATTGTGAACACTGAAGCTTTCTTT. Translation: CSVVMERLIVNTEAFF.

The chain recombines TRBV10-3 with TRBJ2-5, with D uncertain. Trimming took off 2 bases at V and 2 bases at J, with 3 bases between the two ends. Germline V gene data show CDR1 as ENHRY and CDR2 as SYGVKD. The CDR3 has 12 residues. For the CDR3, the DNA is TGTGCCATCAGTGAGGAACAAGAGACCCAGTACTTC. Its protein product is CAISEEQETQYF.

Note on this clone: The junction departs from the called germline gene at one end, perhaps through a read error. Other DNA sequences in this specimen translate into the identical CDR3. This chain links TRBV29-1 with TRBJ1-1; D is unresolved. Per germline, CDR1 SQVTM and CDR2 ANQGSEA. This CDR3 contains 12 residues. DNA of the CDR3: TGCAGCGTTGGGATGTTGAACACTGAAGCCTTCTTT. It yields the protein CSVGMLNTEAFF.

This chain connects TRBV30 to TRBJ1-5; unclear D gene. CDR1 and CDR2 from the germline V gene are GTSNPN and SVGIG (reference sequence). This CDR3 has 14 residues. V was pared by 0 bases and J by 4 bases, with 10 bases between. The DNA of the CDR3 is TGTGCCTGGAGTGTATCGACGGGAAATCAGCCCCAGCATTTT. It encodes CAWSVSTGNQPQHF.

This clone came up a few times. The rearrangement joins TRBV21-1 to TRBJ2-1. TRBV21-1 is recorded as a pseudogene. This CDR3 has 17 residues. The CDR3 DNA reads TGTGCCAGCAGCAAAGAGGGCCCACTCGTCGTATACAATGAGCAGTTCTTC. Translating it yields CASSKEGPLVVYNEQFF.

The chain uses TRBV2 and TRBJ1-1; D gene unclear. This CDR3 has 13 residues. From germline, CDR1 is SNHLY and CDR2 FYNNEI. The V end lost 8 bases, the J end lost 11 bases, and 21 bases lay between the germline ends. The CDR3 is CASGWAESTGAFF. Here the CDR3 DNA reads TGTGCCAGCGGCTGGGCCGAATCAACTGGGGCTTTCTTT. Full variable domain (remainder filled in from reference TRBV2 and TRBJ1-1): EPEVTQTPSHQVTQMGQEVILRCVPISNHLYFYWYRQILGQKVEFLVSFYNNEISEKSEIFDDQFSVERPDGSNFTLKIRSTKLEDSAMYFCASGWAESTGAFFGQGTRLTVV.

The sample holds a few counts of this clone. The genes are TRBV18 and TRBJ2-3; TRBD2 matches at 10 bases. The CDR3 has 15 amino acids. Trimming removed 8 bases from V and 6 bases from J; junction bases left unmatched: 11. Germline V gene lookup returns CDR1 KGHSH and CDR2 LQKENI. CDR3: CASTLAGEVMDTQYF. The CDR3 bases are TGTGCCAGCACGCTAGCGGGGGAAGTAATGGATACGCAGTATTTT.

This sequence joins TRBV5-6 and TRBJ2-1; weak D call: TRBD2 (5 bases). Germline CDR1 reads SGHDT; CDR2 reads YYEEEE. V was trimmed by 1 base and J by 10 bases, leaving 12 bases between them. The CDR3 contains 13 residues. This CDR3 reads CASSLPGLREQFF. The DNA of the CDR3 is TGTGCCAGCAGCTTGCCGGGATTACGGGAGCAGTTCTTC.

This clone was seen at least ten times. V and J are TRBV10-3 and TRBJ1-6; D unclear. The germline CDR1 and CDR2 sequences are ENHRY and SYGVKD. The V and J ends lost 2 bases and 9 bases respectively, with 5 bases between them. This CDR3 spans 12 amino acids. The CDR3 bases are TGTGCCATCAGTGAGCCGGGTTCACCCCTCCACTTT. Amino acids: CAISEPGSPLHF.

There are a few counts of this clone. The chain couples TRBV29-1 to TRBJ2-2; 11 bases map to TRBD1. Germline CDR1 and CDR2: SQVTM and ANQGSEA. V lost 8 bases and J lost 6; bases outside the gene matches: 5. The CDR3 extends over 13 amino acids. CDR3 region: CSIRDRGSGELFF. The CDR3, as DNA: TGCAGCATCCGGGACAGGGGGTCCGGGGAGCTGTTTTTT.

This clone has ten or more counts. The genes are TRBV11-2 and TRBJ2-3; D is unclear. V gave up 4 bases and J gave up 5 bases, with 10 bases separating them. The CDR3 has 13 amino acids. Germline V gene lookup returns CDR1 SGHAT and CDR2 FQNNGV. CDR3 DNA: TGTGCCAGCAGCTCTAGATTGGTAGATACGCAGTATTTT. This encodes CASSSRLVDTQYF. Based on the CDR3 plus reference TRBV11-2 and TRBJ2-3, the full variable domain is EAGVAQSPRYKIIEKRQSVAFWCNPISGHATLYWYQQILGQGPKLLIQFQNNGVVDDSQLPKDRFSAERLKGVDSTLKIQPAKLEDSAVYLCASSSRLVDTQYFGPGTRLTVL.

In this sample, this clone turned up a few times. The V gene is TRBV7-9, the J gene TRBJ2-3; the D gene is possibly TRBD2 (5 bases). The germline V and J ends were trimmed by 1 base and 2 bases, with 7 bases remaining between them. The CDR3 is made up of 14 amino acids. Germline V gives CDR1 SEHNR, CDR2 FQNEAQ (reference sequence). CDR3 sequence reads: CASSLERTTDTQYF. CDR3 coding DNA: TGTGCCAGCAGCTTAGAGCGGACCACAGATACGCAGTATTTT. Full variable domain (missing parts from reference TRBV7-9 and TRBJ2-3): DTGVSQNPRHKITKRGQNVTFRCDPISEHNRLYWYRQTLGQGPEFLTYFQNEAQLEKSRLLSDRFSAERPKGSFSTLEIQRTEQGDSAMYLCASSLERTTDTQYFGPGTRLTVL.